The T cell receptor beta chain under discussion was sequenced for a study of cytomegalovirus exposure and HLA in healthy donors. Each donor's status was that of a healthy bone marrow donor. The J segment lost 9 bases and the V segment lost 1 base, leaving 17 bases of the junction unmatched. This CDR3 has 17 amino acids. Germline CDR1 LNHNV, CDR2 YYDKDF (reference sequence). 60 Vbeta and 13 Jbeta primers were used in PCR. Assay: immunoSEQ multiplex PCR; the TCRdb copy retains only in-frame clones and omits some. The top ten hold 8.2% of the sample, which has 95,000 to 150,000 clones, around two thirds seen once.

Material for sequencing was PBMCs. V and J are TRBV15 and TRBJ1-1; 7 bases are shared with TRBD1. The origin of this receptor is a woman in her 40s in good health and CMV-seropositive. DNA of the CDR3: TGTGCCACCAGCAGAGGGGGGACAGCGGCCGGGGAACTGAAAGCTTTCTTT. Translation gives CATSRGGTAAGELKAFF.